A selection of T cell receptor beta chains follows, all from one sample in a study of glioma-infiltrating T cells after dendritic cell vaccination. Generated by immunoSEQ multiplex PCR, the TCRdb table keeps only in-frame clones and is missing some. The sample comprises about 94,000 clones, around 80% of which are singletons, and approximately 5.5% rests with the top ten. This specimen consisted of blood, obtained after dendritic cell vaccination. These receptors all stem from a human donor with glioblastoma. The CDR3 runs from the conserved cysteine through the conserved F or W. D genes are given only for firm matches. Clone sizes are given selectively: once, few, many, or a class where the clone is expanded.

TRBV28	TRBD1	15	once	TRBJ1-5	CASSPLGQLNQPQHF	TGTGCCAGCAGTCCCCTGGGACAGCTAAATCAGCCCCAGCATTTT
TRBV29-1	.	13	.	TRBJ2-5	CSVEAGTRETQYF	TGCAGCGTTGAAGCGGGAACCCGAGAGACCCAGTACTTC
TRBV9	.	15	once	TRBJ2-1	CASSVVGAPYNEQFF	TGTGCCAGCAGCGTAGTGGGAGCACCCTACAATGAGCAGTTCTTC
TRBV5-1	.	12	.	TRBJ2-1	CASSPYGNEQFF	TGCGCCAGCAGCCCCTATGGCAATGAGCAGTTCTTC
TRBV30	.	14	.	TRBJ2-7	CAWSVSPGSYEQYF	TGTGCCTGGAGTGTATCCCCAGGCTCCTACGAGCAGTACTTC
TRBV10-2	.	14	.	TRBJ1-1	CASSVGQGNTEAFF	TGCGCCAGCAGTGTTGGGCAGGGGAACACTGAAGCTTTCTTT
TRBV19	.	14	.	TRBJ2-5	CASSPSPVQETQYF	TGTGCCAGTAGTCCCTCACCGGTACAAGAGACCCAGTACTTC
TRBV10-1	TRBD1	15	.	TRBJ2-7	CASSGGDRGEDEQYF	TGCGCCAGCAGTGGAGGGGACAGGGGGGAGGACGAGCAGTACTTC
TRBV6-1	.	14	once	TRBJ2-5	CASSEVTGGETQYF	TGTGCCAGCAGTGAAGTGACAGGAGGAGAGACCCAGTACTTC
TRBV5-1	.	14	.	TRBJ1-4	CASSSGVWNEKLFF	TGCGCCAGCAGCTCGGGAGTGTGGAATGAAAAACTGTTTTTT
TRBV7-9	TRBD1	14	.	TRBJ1-1	CASSLVGRGTEAFF	TGTGCCAGCAGCTTAGTGGGCAGGGGGACTGAAGCTTTCTTT
TRBV30	.	14	.	TRBJ2-3	CAWSDGVGTDTQYF	TGTGCCTGGAGCGACGGGGTGGGCACAGATACGCAGTATTTT
TRBV30	TRBD2	15	.	TRBJ2-1	CAWSAHSGSYNEQFF	TGTGCCTGGAGTGCACATAGCGGGAGCTACAATGAGCAGTTCTTC
TRBV28	.	16	.	TRBJ1-4	CASSPIVDRINEKLFF	TGTGCCAGCAGTCCTATCGTTGACAGGATTAATGAAAAACTGTTTTTT
TRBV28	TRBD1	15	.	TRBJ1-5	CASTDRGRGNQPQHF	TGTGCCAGCACCGACAGGGGGCGAGGCAATCAGCCCCAGCATTTT
TRBV18	.	15	.	TRBJ2-7	CASSPPGQGYNEQYF	TGTGCCAGCTCACCACCGGGCCAGGGTTACAACGAGCAGTACTTC
TRBV7-9	TRBD1	15	.	TRBJ2-1	CASRRSGTGVDEQFF	TGTGCCAGCAGACGCTCCGGGACAGGGGTCGATGAGCAGTTCTTC
TRBV2	TRBD2	18	.	TRBJ2-1	CASSESSGRPATGREQFF	TGTGCCAGCAGTGAATCCAGCGGGAGGCCCGCGACGGGGCGAGAGCAGTTCTTC
TRBV2	.	13	.	TRBJ2-5	CASYYRLQETQYF	TGTGCCAGCTATTACAGACTACAAGAGACCCAGTACTTC
TRBV9	.	13	.	TRBJ2-1	CASSVVLDGEQFF	TGTGCCAGCAGCGTAGTCCTAGACGGTGAGCAGTTCTTC
TRBV19	.	15	.	TRBJ2-1	CASSMRRGSYNEQFF	TGTGCCAGTAGTATGCGGAGGGGCTCCTACAATGAGCAGTTCTTC
TRBV30	.	13	.	TRBJ2-3	CAWEGRYTDTQYF	TGTGCCTGGGAGGGCAGGTACACAGATACGCAGTATTTT
TRBV6-1	TRBD2	15	.	TRBJ2-3	CASSPTSGIGDTQYF	TGTGCCAGCAGTCCGACTAGCGGGATCGGAGATACGCAGTATTTT
TRBV19	TRBD1	13	.	TRBJ2-7	CASSPGTGGEQYF	TGTGCCAGTAGTCCTGGGACAGGGGGCGAGCAGTACTTC